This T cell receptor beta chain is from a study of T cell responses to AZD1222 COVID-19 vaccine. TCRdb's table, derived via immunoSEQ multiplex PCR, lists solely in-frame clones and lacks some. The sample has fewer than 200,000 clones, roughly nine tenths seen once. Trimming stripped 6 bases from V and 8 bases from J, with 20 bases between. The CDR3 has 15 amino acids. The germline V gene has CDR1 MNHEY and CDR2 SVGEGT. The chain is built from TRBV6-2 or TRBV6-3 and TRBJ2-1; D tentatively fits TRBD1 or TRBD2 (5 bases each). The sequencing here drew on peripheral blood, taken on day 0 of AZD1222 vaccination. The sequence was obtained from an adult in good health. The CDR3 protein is CASSQGSSRVYEQFF. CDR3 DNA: TGTGCCAGCAGCCAAGGGAGTAGCAGGGTCTATGAGCAGTTCTTC.